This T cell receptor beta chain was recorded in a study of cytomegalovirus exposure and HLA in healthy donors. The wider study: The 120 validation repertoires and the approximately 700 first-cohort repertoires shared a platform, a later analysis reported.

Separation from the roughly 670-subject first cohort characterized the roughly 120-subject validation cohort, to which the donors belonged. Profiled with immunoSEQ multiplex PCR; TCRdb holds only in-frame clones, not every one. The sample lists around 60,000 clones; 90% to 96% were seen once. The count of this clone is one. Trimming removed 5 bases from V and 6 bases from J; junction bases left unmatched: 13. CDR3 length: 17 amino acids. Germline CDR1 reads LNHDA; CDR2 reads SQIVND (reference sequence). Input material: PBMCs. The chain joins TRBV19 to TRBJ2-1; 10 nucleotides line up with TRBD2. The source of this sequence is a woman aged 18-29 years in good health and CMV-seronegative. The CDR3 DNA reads TGTGCCAGTAGTGCCCGTTTAGCGGGGGGACTATTCAATGAGCAGTTCTTC. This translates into CASSARLAGGLFNEQFF.